Below, 6 T cell receptor beta chains from the same sample are listed, as sequenced in a study of blood T cell repertoires in COVID-19. The table came from immunoSEQ multiplex PCR; TCRdb's copy has only in-frame clones and leaves some out. The profile shows about 400,000 clones, approximately 91% of them singletons. The sample comprised PBMCs or T cells enriched from blood (not recorded which). These receptors were collected from a middle-aged woman with acute COVID-19.

This clone was counted once. The V call is TRBV14, the J call TRBJ1-3, with 10 bases that match TRBD1. The germline V gene encodes CDR1 SGHDN and CDR2 FVKESK. CDR3 length equals 16 residues. The ends lost 4 bases at V and 0 bases at J; junction bases unmatched: 3. The CDR3 nucleotides are TGTGCCAGCAGCCGACAGGGGGCCGTCTCTGGAAACACCATATATTTT. Protein: CASSRQGAVSGNTIYF.

The V call is TRBV2, the J call TRBJ2-7; no definite D call. CDR3 length: 16 residues. V lost 0 bases and J lost 3, with 15 bases in between. CDR1 and CDR2 (germline): SNHLY, FYNNEI. The DNA for the CDR3 is TGTGCCAGCAGTGAAGCTCTGTCCAGTCTAGGCTACGAGCAGTACTTC. Protein product: CASSEALSSLGYEQYF. Filled out from reference TRBV2 and TRBJ2-7, the complete variable domain reads EPEVTQTPSHQVTQMGQEVILRCVPISNHLYFYWYRQILGQKVEFLVSFYNNEISEKSEIFDDQFSVERPDGSNFTLKIRSTKLEDSAMYFCASSEALSSLGYEQYFGPGTRLTVT.

This rearrangement joins TRBV6-1 to TRBJ1-5, with D possibly matching TRBD1 (5 bases). This CDR3 contains 18 residues. In germline, CDR1 is MNHNS, CDR2 SASEGT. V lost 4 bases, J lost 2 bases, and 21 bases lay in between. The CDR3 coding sequence is TGTGCCAGCAGTGGAGTGCCCCGACAGACAAGAGGCAATCAGCCCCAGCATTTT. Encoded protein: CASSGVPRQTRGNQPQHF.

The rearrangement uses TRBV2 and TRBJ2-5, with TRBD2 as a possible D gene (6 bases). V was cut by 4 bases and J by 5 bases, with 14 bases left in between. The CDR3 contains 14 residues. The germline gives CDR1 SNHLY, CDR2 FYNNEI. CDR3 nucleotides: TGTGCCAGCAGTGGGCCCCGGGGGTGGGAGACCCAGTACTTC. Protein: CASSGPRGWETQYF.

In its sample, this clone was seen once. The chain has TRBV3-1 (or the pseudogene TRBV3-2) and TRBJ2-7; D gene unclear. The germline CDR1 and CDR2 sequences are LGHDT and YNNKEL (reference sequence). The CDR3 extends over 15 amino acids. The V and J ends lost 0 bases and 4 bases respectively, with 13 bases between them. CDR3 sequence (DNA): TGTGCCAGCAGCCAAGAATCCGGGTATCCTTACGAGCAGTACTTC. Its protein is CASSQESGYPYEQYF.

Written as DNA, the CDR3 is TGTGCCAGCAGTAAACAGGGGGGCTTGAACACTGAAGCTTTCTTT. Translation gives CASSKQGGLNTEAFF. The chain has TRBV14 and TRBJ1-1, with 8 nucleotides matching TRBD1. After removal of 6 bases from V and 0 bases from J, the junction contained 6 bases not matched to a gene. This CDR3 spans 15 amino acids. Germline V CDR1 and CDR2: SGHDN, FVKESK.